This TCR beta chain was recorded in a study of T cell clones after liver transplantation. In germline, CDR1 is MDHEN, CDR2 SYDVKM. V lost 7 bases, J lost 0 bases, and 16 bases lay in between. The CDR3 totals 15 residues. Here immunoSEQ multiplex PCR was the method, and the copy in TCRdb shows in-frame clones only, minus some. Among 50,000 or so clones listed, 70% to 75% were seen once. This material consisted of CD4+ T cells from blood, taken around 54 months after liver transplant. The TCR comes from a human patient who received a liver transplant. Some of the T cells might come from the graft donor. The gene calls are TRBV28 and TRBJ2-7, with D maybe TRBD2 (6 bases). CDR3 loop: CASMRTGVSSYEQYF. The CDR3 bases are TGTGCCAGCATGAGGACGGGGGTTAGCTCCTACGAGCAGTACTTC.